The entry below describes one TCR beta chain. In the same sample, other DNA sequences code for this CDR3. These data belong to a study of blood T cell repertoires in COVID-19. Study as a whole: Acute-phase and convalescent COVID-19 samples originated in the United States, Italy and Spain. Sample material is recorded as cDNA or gDNA derived from T cells, B-cell-depleted T cells, or PBMCs.

In the authors' workflow: Nucleated cell counts were estimated from reference gene primer amplification. TCRdb's copy holds only in-frame clones and misses some; the assay was immunoSEQ multiplex PCR. The DNA was the basis for D and trimming; V, J and clone size are from that table. Counted here are a few hundred thousand clones, roughly 90% occurring once; the ten biggest clones make up 0.95% to 1.5%. Trimming removed 3 bases from V and 2 bases from J, with 5 bases in between. The CDR3 length is 13 residues. Germline V gives CDR1 SGHTA, CDR2 FQGNSA. The sample taken for sequencing was peripheral blood. The chain uses TRBV7-2 and TRBJ2-1; D is possibly TRBD1 (5 bases). This TCR came from a man aged 40-50 years with acute or convalescent COVID-19. The CDR3 region is CASSLGPYNEQFF. The CDR3 DNA sequence: TGTGCCAGCAGCTTGGGGCCCTACAATGAGCAGTTCTTC.